Listed here are 22 T cell receptor beta chains from one sample, sequenced in a study of blood T cell repertoires in COVID-19. The method was immunoSEQ multiplex PCR; TCRdb's version includes in-frame clones alone and lacks a portion of them. The sample lists about 120,000 clones; under 80% were seen once. Sequencing was performed on peripheral blood. The receptor set was obtained from a man aged 70-80 years with acute or convalescent COVID-19.

This clone turned up a few times. The genes are TRBV5-1 and TRBJ2-1; D is unclear. V dropped 0 bases and J dropped 5 bases, with 9 bases sitting between them. Germline V lookup: CDR1 SGHRS, CDR2 YFSETQ. This CDR3 has 14 residues. Here the CDR3 reads CASSLEAFDNEQFF. CDR3 nucleotides: TGCGCCAGCAGCTTGGAAGCCTTCGACAATGAGCAGTTCTTC.

In this sample, this clone turned up once. This rearrangement joins TRBV2 to TRBJ2-1; 8 nucleotides align to TRBD1. This CDR3 has 15 residues. After removal of 6 bases from V and 9 bases from J, the junction contained 13 bases not matched to a gene. Germline-derived CDR1 and CDR2 are SNHLY and FYNNEI. The CDR3 bases are TGTGCCAGCAGGGGACAGGTACCGCGGACGTCTGAGCAGTTCTTC. Amino acid sequence: CASRGQVPRTSEQFF.

V gene TRBV5-8 combines with J gene TRBJ1-5; D not resolved. CDR1 SGHTS and CDR2 YDEGEE come from the germline V gene. The V end was cut by 2 bases, the J end by 5 bases, with 11 bases between. CDR3 length: 14 amino acids. The CDR3 region has the DNA TGTGCCAGCAGCTTTGGCAGGCCGGATCAGCCCCAGCATTTT. Translating gives CASSFGRPDQPQHF. The full variable domain, in which reference TRBV5-8 and TRBJ1-5 provide the parts outside the CDR3, is EAGVTQSPTHLIKTRGQQATLRCSPISGHTSVYWYQQALGLGLQFLLWYDEGEERNRGNFPPRFSGRQFPNYSSELNVNALELEDSALYLCASSFGRPDQPQHFGDGTRLSIL.

The J gene is TRBJ1-1, the V gene TRBV25-1; D unclear. V was shortened by 1 base and J by 5 bases, with 8 bases between the two germline ends. The CDR3 extends over 13 amino acids. Germline CDR1 reads MGHDK; CDR2 reads SYGVNS. The CDR3 region is CASSELGRTEAFF. The CDR3 DNA reads TGTGCCAGCAGTGAATTGGGGAGAACTGAAGCTTTCTTT.

The chain combines TRBV19 with TRBJ1-2, with 10 bases aligning to TRBD1. Germline lookup yields CDR1 LNHDA and CDR2 SQIVND (reference sequence). This CDR3 region has 15 residues. With V trimmed by 6 bases and J by 7 bases, 11 bases remained unmatched. The CDR3 nucleotides are TGTGCCAGTAGACTCGGACAGGGGGTAGGTGGTGGCTACACCTTC. Its protein product is CASRLGQGVGGGYTF.

This clone was recorded only once. The chain uses TRBV10-3 and TRBJ2-2; 7 nucleotides align to TRBD1. Germline-derived CDR1 and CDR2 are ENHRY and SYGVKD. V lost 4 bases to trimming and J lost 0 bases; unmatched junction nucleotides: 5. The CDR3 consists of 16 residues. The CDR3 loop is CAISVGDSTNTGELFF. The CDR3 DNA sequence: TGTGCCATCAGTGTCGGGGACAGCACGAACACCGGGGAGCTGTTTTTT.

J is TRBJ1-1 and V is TRBV18, with 8 bases aligning to TRBD1. The CDR3 has 14 residues. The germline CDR1 and CDR2 sequences are KGHSH and LQKENI. J was trimmed by 13 bases and V by 2 bases; bases with no gene match: 12. The CDR3, as DNA: TGTGCCAGCTCACCAGGGAACCGACAGGGGTATAGTTTCTTT. This codes for CASSPGNRQGYSFF.

This sequence joins TRBV5-1 and TRBJ2-7; D remains unclear. The CDR3 sequence is 15 residues long. CDR1 and CDR2 from the germline V gene are SGHRS and YFSETQ. Trimming shortened V by 2 bases and J by 1 base, and 13 bases separated the two germline ends. DNA for the CDR3: TGCGCCAGCAGCTTAGGCAGACCACTATCCTACGAGCAGTACTTC. The encoded protein is CASSLGRPLSYEQYF.

This chain connects TRBV6-5 to TRBJ2-2; tentatively, D is TRBD1 (5 bases). Germline values: CDR1 MNHEY, CDR2 SVGAGI. The CDR3 consists of 15 residues. V lost 5 bases and J 4 bases, leaving 14 bases between the germline ends. The CDR3 DNA reads TGTGCCAGCAGTAACCTAGGGGCGAGCACCGGGGAGCTGTTTTTT. Translating it yields CASSNLGASTGELFF.

This clone was seen more than once but under ten times. The chain employs TRBV29-1 and TRBJ1-2; maybe TRBD1 (5 bases). CDR1 SQVTM and CDR2 ANQGSEA come from the germline V gene. V dropped 7 bases and J dropped 4 bases, with 13 bases sitting between them. The CDR3 covers 12 residues. CDR3 protein: CSADSPAYGYTF. DNA of the CDR3: TGCAGCGCCGACAGCCCTGCCTATGGCTACACCTTC.

The rearrangement links TRBV5-4 to TRBJ2-7; perhaps TRBD2 as D (7 bases). Looked up from germline, CDR1 is SGHNT and CDR2 is YYREEE (reference sequence). V was trimmed by 4 bases and J by 4 bases, leaving 18 bases between them. This CDR3 spans 15 amino acids. The CDR3 bases are TGTGCCAGCAGCGATCGGGGGGCTGGAGGGTACGAGCAGTACTTC. It codes for CASSDRGAGGYEQYF.

V gene TRBV10-3 combines with J gene TRBJ1-4; possible D gene TRBD1, 5 bases. This CDR3 spans 14 amino acids. Germline assignment: CDR1 ENHRY and CDR2 SYGVKD. Trimming took off 2 bases at V and 8 bases at J, with 12 bases between the two ends. In DNA form, the CDR3 reads TGTGCCATCAGTGAGGAAATAGGGGTCGAAAAACTGTTTTTT. It codes for CAISEEIGVEKLFF.

This chain joins TRBV10-3 and TRBJ1-2; 7 bases match TRBD1. Losses at the gene ends were 1 base for V and 3 bases for J; bases not matched to a gene: 11. This CDR3 is 17 amino acids long. Germline V gives CDR1 ENHRY, CDR2 SYGVKD. CDR3 bases: TGTGCCATCAGTGAGTGGGGGACGACCGACAGGGACTATGGCTACACCTTC. Its protein is CAISEWGTTDRDYGYTF.

The chain carries TRBV7-9 and TRBJ2-7; 12 positions agree with TRBD1. The length of the CDR3 is 17 residues. Germline CDR1 SEHNR, CDR2 FQNEAQ (reference sequence). V trimming: 1 base; J trimming: 4 bases; junction bases outside the gene matches: 8. CDR3 DNA: TGTGCCAGCAGCTTAGGGCGACAGGGACAGGGGGCTTACGAGCAGTACTTC. Amino acids: CASSLGRQGQGAYEQYF.

The genes are TRBV7-3 and TRBJ2-3, with 14 positions matching TRBD2. From germline, CDR1 is SGHTA and CDR2 FQGTGA. The CDR3 has 17 amino acids. V lost 5 bases and J lost 5; bases outside the gene matches: 9. The CDR3 bases are TGTGCCAGCAGCCCACAGGGACTAGCGGGGGTTATAGATACGCAGTATTTT. Its translation: CASSPQGLAGVIDTQYF.

This clone was seen once. The rearrangement uses TRBV2 and TRBJ2-1, with 8 bases lining up with TRBD1. This CDR3 is built from 15 residues. CDR1 SNHLY and CDR2 FYNNEI come from the germline V gene. V was clipped by 7 bases and J by 8 bases; unmatched bases: 13. CDR3 DNA: TGTGCCAGCACTCCACGGGGTGGACAGGGCCATGAGCAGTTCTTC. It codes for CASTPRGGQGHEQFF.

The chain is built from TRBV5-1 and TRBJ1-6; 10 bases line up with TRBD1. After removal of 5 bases from V and 9 bases from J, the junction contained 11 bases not matched to a gene. Germline V lookup: CDR1 SGHRS, CDR2 YFSETQ. This CDR3 has 16 amino acids. CDR3 sequence: CASSLARQGAGSPLHF. CDR3 in DNA: TGCGCCAGCAGTCTTGCGAGACAGGGGGCTGGTTCACCCCTCCACTTT.

The V call is TRBV6-5, the J call TRBJ1-5; maybe TRBD1 (5 bases). The CDR3 loop spans 14 amino acids. Per the germline V gene, CDR1 is MNHEY and CDR2 is SVGAGI. Trimming stripped 5 bases from V and 7 bases from J, with 15 bases between. CDR3 nucleotide sequence: TGTGCCAGCAGTACCCAGGGATTTGAGCAGCCCCAGCATTTT. This translates into CASSTQGFEQPQHF.

This clone was counted between two and nine times. The rearrangement uses TRBV4-2 and TRBJ2-1; D is possibly TRBD1 (5 bases). V lost 5 bases, J lost 5 bases, and 13 bases lay in between. CDR1 is LGHNA and CDR2 is YNFKEQ in the germline V gene. The CDR3 extends over 14 amino acids. CDR3 loop: CASSDRGLNNEQFF. The CDR3 nucleotides are TGTGCCAGCAGCGATAGGGGTCTAAACAATGAGCAGTTCTTC.

In its sample, this clone was seen a few times. The chain carries TRBV3-1 (or the pseudogene TRBV3-2) and TRBJ1-1, with 10 nucleotides matching TRBD1. This CDR3 is 17 amino acids long. Germline V gives CDR1 LGHDT, CDR2 YNNKEL (reference sequence). V dropped 4 bases and J dropped 5; count of bases not matched to a gene: 13. CDR3 DNA: TGTGCCAGCAGCCCCGGGGCGTGGACAGGGGGGAATACTGAAGCTTTCTTT. It specifies CASSPGAWTGGNTEAFF.

The V and J genes are TRBV7-2 and TRBJ2-3, with D tentatively TRBD1 (5 bases). V dropped 9 bases and J dropped 3 bases, with 10 bases sitting between them. The CDR3 extends over 12 amino acids. CDR1 and CDR2 from the germline V gene are SGHTA and FQGNSA. DNA of the CDR3: TGTGCCAGTCGAAGGGGTACAGATACGCAGTATTTT. It encodes CASRRGTDTQYF.

The sample holds a few counts of this clone. The rearrangement uses TRBV4-3 and TRBJ2-2; 8 bases align to TRBD2. The CDR3 is made up of 15 amino acids. Germline CDR1 and CDR2: LGHNA and YSLEER. Trimming took 4 bases from V and 6 from J; bases not matched to a gene: 7. For the CDR3, the DNA is TGCGCCAGCAGCCTGATCTCGGGGGGGCCCGGGGAGCTGTTTTTT. Translated: CASSLISGGPGELFF.